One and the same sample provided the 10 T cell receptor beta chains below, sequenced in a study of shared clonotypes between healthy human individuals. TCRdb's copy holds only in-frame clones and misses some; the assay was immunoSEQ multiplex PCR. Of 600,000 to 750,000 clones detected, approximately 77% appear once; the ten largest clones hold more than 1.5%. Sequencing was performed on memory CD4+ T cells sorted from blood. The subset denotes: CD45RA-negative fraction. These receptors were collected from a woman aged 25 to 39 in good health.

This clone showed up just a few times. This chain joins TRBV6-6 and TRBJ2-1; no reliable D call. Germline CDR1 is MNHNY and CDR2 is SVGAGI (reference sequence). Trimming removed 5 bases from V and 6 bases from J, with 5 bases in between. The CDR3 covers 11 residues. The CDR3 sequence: CASSRLNEQFF. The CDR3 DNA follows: TGTGCCAGCAGTCGCCTCAATGAGCAGTTCTTC.

The CDR3 sequence: CASSSFVREVSGEQYF. The DNA for the CDR3 is TGTGCCAGCAGCTCTTTCGTACGGGAGGTGTCGGGCGAGCAGTACTTC. The gene calls are TRBV27 and TRBJ2-7; 7 bases agree with TRBD2. The ends lost 6 bases at V and 6 bases at J; junction bases unmatched: 17. Per the germline V gene, CDR1 is MNHEY and CDR2 is SMNVEV (reference sequence). The CDR3 spans 16 residues.

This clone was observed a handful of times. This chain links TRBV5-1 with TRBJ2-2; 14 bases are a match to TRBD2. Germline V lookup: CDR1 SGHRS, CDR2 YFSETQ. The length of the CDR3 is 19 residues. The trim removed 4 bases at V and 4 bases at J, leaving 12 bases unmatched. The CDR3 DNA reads TGCGCCAGCAGCAATCCGGGCGGACTAGCGGGAGGCCCCACCGGGGAGCTGTTTTTT. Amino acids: CASSNPGGLAGGPTGELFF.

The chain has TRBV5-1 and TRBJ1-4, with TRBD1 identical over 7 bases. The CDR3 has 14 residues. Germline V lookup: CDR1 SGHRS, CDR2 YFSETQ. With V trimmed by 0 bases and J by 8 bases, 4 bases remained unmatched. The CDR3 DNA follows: TGCGCCAGCAGCTTGGGGGACAGCGGCGAAAAACTGTTTTTT. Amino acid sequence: CASSLGDSGEKLFF. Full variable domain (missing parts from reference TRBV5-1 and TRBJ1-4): KAGVTQTPRYLIKTRGQQVTLSCSPISGHRSVSWYQQTPGQGLQFLFEYFSETQRNKGNFPGRFSGRQFSNSRSEMNVSTLELGDSALYLCASSLGDSGEKLFFGSGTQLSVL.

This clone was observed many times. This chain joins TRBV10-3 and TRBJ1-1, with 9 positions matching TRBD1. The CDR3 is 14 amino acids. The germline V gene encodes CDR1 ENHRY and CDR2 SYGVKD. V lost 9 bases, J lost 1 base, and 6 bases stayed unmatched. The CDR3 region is CAIRRDRENTEAFF. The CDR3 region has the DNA TGTGCCATAAGACGGGACAGGGAGAACACTGAAGCTTTCTTT.

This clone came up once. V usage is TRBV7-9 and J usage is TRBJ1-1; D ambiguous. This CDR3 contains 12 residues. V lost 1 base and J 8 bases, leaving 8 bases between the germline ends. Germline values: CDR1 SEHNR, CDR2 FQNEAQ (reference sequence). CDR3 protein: CASSLETLEAFF. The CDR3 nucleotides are TGTGCCAGCAGCTTAGAGACCCTCGAAGCTTTCTTT. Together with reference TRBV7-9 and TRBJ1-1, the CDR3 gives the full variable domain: DTGVSQNPRHKITKRGQNVTFRCDPISEHNRLYWYRQTLGQGPEFLTYFQNEAQLEKSRLLSDRFSAERPKGSFSTLEIQRTEQGDSAMYLCASSLETLEAFFGQGTRLTVV.

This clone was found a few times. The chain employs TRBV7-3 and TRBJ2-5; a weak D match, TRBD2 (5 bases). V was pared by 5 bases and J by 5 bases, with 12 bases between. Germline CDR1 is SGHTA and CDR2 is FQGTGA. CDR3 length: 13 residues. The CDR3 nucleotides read TGTGCCAGCAGCAGCGGTCCGGCGGAGACCCAGTACTTC. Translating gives CASSSGPAETQYF.

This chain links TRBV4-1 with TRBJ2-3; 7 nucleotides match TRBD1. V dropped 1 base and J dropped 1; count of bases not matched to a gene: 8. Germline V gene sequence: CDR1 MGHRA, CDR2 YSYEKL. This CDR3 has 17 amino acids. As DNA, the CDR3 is TGCGCCAGCAGCCAAGGGGTGCTAGGGGGCGGCACAGATACGCAGTATTTT. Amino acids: CASSQGVLGGGTDTQYF.

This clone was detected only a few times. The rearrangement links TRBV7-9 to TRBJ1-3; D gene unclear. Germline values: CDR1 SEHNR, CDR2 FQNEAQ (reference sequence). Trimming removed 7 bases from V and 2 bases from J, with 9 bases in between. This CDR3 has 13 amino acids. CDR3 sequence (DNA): TGTGCCAGCAACCGAGACGCTGGAAACACCATATATTTT. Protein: CASNRDAGNTIYF.

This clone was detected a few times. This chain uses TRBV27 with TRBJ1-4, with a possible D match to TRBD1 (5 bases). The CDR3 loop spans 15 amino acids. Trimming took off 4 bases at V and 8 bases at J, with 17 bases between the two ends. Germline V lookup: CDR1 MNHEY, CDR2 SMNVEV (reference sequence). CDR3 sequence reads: CASSSDINVGEKLFF. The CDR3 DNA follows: TGTGCCAGCAGTTCGGACATCAACGTGGGGGAAAAACTGTTTTTT. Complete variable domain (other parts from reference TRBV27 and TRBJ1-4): EAQVTQNPRYLITVTGKKLTVTCSQNMNHEYMSWYRQDPGLGLRQIYYSMNVEVTDKGDVPEGYKVSRKEKRNFPLILESPSPNQTSLYFCASSSDINVGEKLFFGSGTQLSVL.